Below are 30 T cell receptor beta chains sequenced from a single sample in a study of blood T cell repertoires in COVID-19. Sequencing was performed with immunoSEQ multiplex PCR; in TCRdb, only in-frame clones are kept and a portion is missing. The data contain almost 400,000 clones, roughly 90% of them singletons. The specimen sequenced was PBMCs or T cells enriched from blood (not recorded which). These receptors were obtained from a woman aged 25 to 39 who had recovered from COVID-19.

This chain links TRBV4-3 with TRBJ2-7; maybe TRBD1 (7 bases). Germline V gene lookup returns CDR1 LGHNA and CDR2 YSLEER. The CDR3 length is 16 residues. Trimming removed 0 bases at V and 0 bases at J, with 12 bases between. The CDR3: CASSQDGQGGSYEQYF. Written as DNA, the CDR3 is TGCGCCAGCAGCCAAGATGGCCAGGGGGGCTCCTACGAGCAGTACTTC.

The chain has TRBV27 and TRBJ1-5; D might be TRBD1 (5 bases). CDR3 size: 14 residues. The V and J ends lost 3 bases and 5 bases respectively, with 11 bases between them. Germline lookup yields CDR1 MNHEY and CDR2 SMNVEV (reference sequence). CDR3 residues: CASSFGWGDQPQHF. The CDR3 coding sequence is TGTGCCAGCAGTTTCGGTTGGGGGGATCAGCCCCAGCATTTT.

This chain links TRBV6-2 or TRBV6-3 with TRBJ2-7; TRBD1 matches 9 bases. CDR3 length equals 15 residues. The germline gives CDR1 MNHEY, CDR2 SVGEGT. V lost 5 bases, J lost 4 bases, and 9 bases stayed unmatched. CDR3 in DNA: TGTGCCAGCAGTGAGAGGGACAGGGATCTGTACGAGCAGTACTTC. Protein product: CASSERDRDLYEQYF.

This clone was seen a single time. The chain carries TRBV7-3 and TRBJ2-1, with D hard to call. This CDR3 has 16 amino acids. CDR1 SGHTA and CDR2 FQGTGA come from the germline V gene. The ends were cut back, 3 bases at V and 0 bases at J, with 12 bases in the middle. CDR3 region: CASSLSPYSSYNEQFF. The CDR3 DNA sequence: TGTGCCAGCAGCTTGTCGCCCTACAGCTCCTACAATGAGCAGTTCTTC.

The genes are TRBV10-3 and TRBJ2-1, with 8 bases aligning to TRBD1. Germline loops: CDR1 ENHRY, CDR2 SYGVKD. The trim removed 6 bases at V and 1 base at J, leaving 8 bases unmatched. The CDR3 contains 16 residues. The CDR3 nucleotides read TGTGCCATCAGCCCGGGACAGGCAATTTCCTACAATGAGCAGTTCTTC. The encoded protein is CAISPGQAISYNEQFF.

CDR3 loop: CASRKPGRNEKLFF. The CDR3, as DNA: TGTGCCAGCCGGAAACCGGGAAGAAATGAAAAACTGTTTTTT. The V and J genes are TRBV27 and TRBJ1-4; D remains unclear. Germline loops: CDR1 MNHEY, CDR2 SMNVEV (reference sequence). The CDR3 has 14 amino acids. Trimming took 8 bases from V and 5 from J, leaving 15 bases between them.

J is TRBJ2-5 and V is TRBV5-1; 10 bases are shared with TRBD2. The CDR3 length is 16 residues. Germline V gene lookup returns CDR1 SGHRS and CDR2 YFSETQ. After removal of 3 bases from V and 4 bases from J, the junction contained 9 bases not matched to a gene. The CDR3 sequence is CASSSPKAGGRETQYF. The CDR3 DNA sequence: TGCGCCAGCAGCTCCCCTAAAGCGGGAGGGAGAGAGACCCAGTACTTC.

This chain uses TRBV27 with TRBJ2-7; 8 bases line up with TRBD1. V lost 3 bases to trimming and J lost 6 bases; unmatched junction nucleotides: 7. There are 14 residues in the CDR3. Germline V gives CDR1 MNHEY, CDR2 SMNVEV (reference sequence). The CDR3 protein is CASSLSRGPGEQYF. The CDR3 DNA reads as TGTGCCAGCAGTTTGTCCAGGGGGCCGGGCGAGCAGTACTTC.

The V gene is TRBV18, the J gene TRBJ1-1, with TRBD1 as a possible D gene (5 bases). V was clipped by 3 bases and J by 0 bases, with 11 bases between them. This CDR3 is 15 amino acids long. CDR1 and CDR2 from the germline V gene are KGHSH and LQKENI. The CDR3 DNA sequence: TGTGCCAGCTCACCGGTACGGGGGATGAACACTGAAGCTTTCTTT. Amino acids: CASSPVRGMNTEAFF.

This rearrangement joins TRBV6-4 to TRBJ2-3, with D possibly TRBD1 on 6 matching bases. This CDR3 has 13 amino acids. CDR1 is MRHNA and CDR2 is SNTAGT in the germline V gene. Trimming removed 5 bases at V and 1 base at J, with 7 bases between. The DNA of the CDR3 is TGTGCCAGCAGTCCAGGGGGCACAGATACGCAGTATTTT. Its translation is CASSPGGTDTQYF.

The chain combines TRBV6-5 with TRBJ2-1; 8 bases are shared with TRBD2. Germline assignment: CDR1 MNHEY and CDR2 SVGAGI. The CDR3 has 15 residues. Trimming removed 6 bases from V and 0 bases from J; junction bases left unmatched: 4. The CDR3 DNA reads TGTGCCAGCAGCATAGCGGGGAGCTCCTACAATGAGCAGTTCTTC. Encoded protein: CASSIAGSSYNEQFF.

The chain recombines TRBV10-3 with TRBJ1-5; unclear D gene. The germline gives CDR1 ENHRY, CDR2 SYGVKD. This CDR3 contains 15 residues. Trimming stripped 4 bases from V and 0 bases from J, with 10 bases between. Written as DNA, the CDR3 is TGTGCCATCAGTGTCGCGGGTAATAGCAATCAGCCCCAGCATTTT. This gives the protein CAISVAGNSNQPQHF.

V gene TRBV10-3 combines with J gene TRBJ1-2; 8 bases line up with TRBD1. This CDR3 is 12 amino acids long. CDR1 is ENHRY, CDR2 SYGVKD, per germline. V gave up 10 bases and J gave up 6 bases; unmatched junction bases: 7. Written as DNA, the CDR3 is TGTGCCAGCCGACAGGGGTTGGATGGCTACACCTTC. Translated: CASRQGLDGYTF.

This chain joins TRBV7-8 and TRBJ2-1, with D perhaps matching TRBD2 (5 bases). Germline CDR1 and CDR2: SGHVS and FQNEAQ. This CDR3 is built from 14 residues. The germline V and J ends were trimmed by 3 bases and 8 bases, with 14 bases remaining between them. For the CDR3, the DNA is TGTGCCAGCAGCTTCGGCGGGCCTAGGGATGAGCAGTTCTTC. This encodes CASSFGGPRDEQFF.

The rearrangement links TRBV14 to TRBJ2-3; D perhaps matches TRBD1 (5 bases). Germline V CDR1 and CDR2: SGHDN, FVKESK. This CDR3 spans 14 amino acids. Trimming cost V 2 bases and J 8 bases, with 14 bases left between them. The CDR3 reads CASSQFLPRGTQYF. The CDR3 nucleotides are TGTGCCAGCAGCCAATTCCTCCCTAGGGGTACGCAGTATTTT.

The rearrangement uses TRBV7-2 and TRBJ2-1; 9 bases are shared with TRBD2. This CDR3 spans 13 amino acids. Trimming at V came to 5 bases and at J to 6 bases, leaving 2 bases not matched to a gene. Germline CDR1 reads SGHTA; CDR2 reads FQGNSA. This chain's CDR3 is CASSPTSGNEQFF. As DNA, the CDR3 is TGTGCCAGCAGCCCGACTAGCGGCAATGAGCAGTTCTTC.

This clone came up a few times. The chain recombines TRBV6-2 or TRBV6-3 with TRBJ1-5; a weak D match, TRBD1 (6 bases). The CDR3 covers 14 residues. V shed 2 bases and J shed 2 bases, with 7 bases lying between them. Germline V gene lookup returns CDR1 MNHEY and CDR2 SVGEGT. CDR3 coding DNA: TGTGCCAGCAGTTACGGGGGCGGCAATCAGCCCCAGCATTTT. Translated, it gives CASSYGGGNQPQHF.

The genes are TRBV2 and TRBJ2-7; no clear D gene. V lost 4 bases, J lost 4 bases, and 14 bases lay in between. This CDR3 region has 14 residues. In germline, CDR1 is SNHLY, CDR2 FYNNEI. The chain's CDR3 is CASSGNPDLYEQYF. In DNA form, the CDR3 reads TGTGCCAGCAGTGGCAATCCAGACTTGTACGAGCAGTACTTC.

This chain links TRBV25-1 with TRBJ1-2; perhaps TRBD1 as D (6 bases). The germline CDR1 and CDR2 sequences are MGHDK and SYGVNS. Trimming stripped 4 bases from V and 4 bases from J, with 13 bases between. This CDR3 is 14 amino acids long. In DNA form, the CDR3 reads TGTGCCAGCAGTGGGGCAGGGGACGGCTATGGCTACACCTTC. It yields the protein CASSGAGDGYGYTF.

The count of this clone is one. V is TRBV27 and J is TRBJ1-2, with TRBD1 matching over 7 bases. V lost 7 bases and J lost 5; bases outside the gene matches: 10. The CDR3 consists of 14 residues. Germline V gene lookup returns CDR1 MNHEY and CDR2 SMNVEV (reference sequence). The DNA of the CDR3 is TGTGCCAGCATGGAACTGGGACAGAATTATGGCTACACCTTC. Protein sequence: CASMELGQNYGYTF.

This chain uses TRBV11-2 with TRBJ1-1; unclear D gene. The V gene's germline CDR1 is SGHAT and CDR2 FQNNGV. Trimming removed 6 bases from V and 5 bases from J, with 16 bases in between. The length of the CDR3 is 14 residues. CDR3 in DNA: TGTGCCAGCAGTACCATACCCCCCGGGACTGAAGCTTTCTTT. This translates into CASSTIPPGTEAFF.

The rearrangement uses TRBV4-3 and TRBJ1-2; 8 nucleotides match TRBD1. The CDR3 consists of 16 residues. Trimming cost V 1 base and J 2 bases; bases outside gene matches: 6. The germline CDR1 and CDR2 sequences are LGHNA and YSLEER. The chain's CDR3 is CASSQVGQALNYGYTF. CDR3 coding DNA: TGCGCCAGCAGCCAAGTGGGACAGGCCCTAAACTATGGCTACACCTTC.

The DNA of the CDR3 is TGTGCCAGCAGTCCTCCGGGACAGAGATCCAATGAGCAGTTCTTC. Its translation is CASSPPGQRSNEQFF. The rearrangement joins TRBV25-1 to TRBJ2-1; TRBD1 agrees at 7 bases. This CDR3 comprises 15 residues. Losses at the gene ends were 5 bases for V and 6 bases for J; bases not matched to a gene: 10. Germline V gene sequence: CDR1 MGHDK, CDR2 SYGVNS.

V usage is TRBV5-4 and J usage is TRBJ2-2, with TRBD2 matching 8 bases. After removal of 3 bases from V and 5 bases from J, the junction contained 6 bases not matched to a gene. CDR1 and CDR2 (germline): SGHNT, YYREEE (reference sequence). This CDR3 comprises 15 residues. The CDR3 DNA reads as TGTGCCAGCAGCTCGGGACTAGACCAAACCGGGGAGCTGTTTTTT. Translated: CASSSGLDQTGELFF.

The CDR3 spells CASSESTSGRRFF. As DNA, the CDR3 is TGTGCCAGCAGCGAGTCAACTAGCGGGAGAAGGTTCTTC. This sequence joins TRBV9 and TRBJ2-1, with 11 bases that match TRBD2. The junction had 8 bases not matched to a gene; V was cut back by 3 bases and J by 15 bases. The CDR3 has 13 residues. Germline V CDR1 and CDR2: SGDLS, YYNGEE.

The V gene is TRBV19, the J gene TRBJ1-2; D gene unclear. V lost 6 bases and J 1 base, leaving 15 bases between the germline ends. Germline V gene data show CDR1 as LNHDA and CDR2 as SQIVND (reference sequence). The CDR3 consists of 15 residues. CDR3 coding DNA: TGTGCCAGTAGAGAATCCGGGGTCCTTAACTATGGCTACACCTTC. Protein sequence: CASRESGVLNYGYTF. Filled out from reference TRBV19 and TRBJ1-2, the complete variable domain reads DGGITQSPKYLFRKEGQNVTLSCEQNLNHDAMYWYRQDPGQGLRLIYYSQIVNDFQKGDIAEGYSVSREKKESFPLTVTSAQKNPTAFYLCASRESGVLNYGYTFGSGTRLTVV.

The chain links TRBV28 to TRBJ2-4; 9 bases align to TRBD2. The ends lost 3 bases at V and 6 bases at J; junction bases unmatched: 21. The CDR3 loop spans 20 amino acids. Per germline, CDR1 MDHEN and CDR2 SYDVKM. The CDR3 protein is CASSFPAMVASGARVNIQYF. The CDR3 bases are TGTGCCAGCAGTTTCCCGGCCATGGTCGCTAGCGGGGCACGGGTAAACATTCAGTACTTC.

This chain connects TRBV5-1 to TRBJ2-7, with 7 positions matching TRBD1. V was pared by 2 bases and J by 4 bases, with 6 bases of the junction left unmatched. Germline V gene data show CDR1 as SGHRS and CDR2 as YFSETQ. The CDR3 contains 14 residues. CDR3 protein: CASSFIDREYEQYF. The CDR3 DNA reads as TGCGCCAGCAGCTTTATCGACAGGGAGTACGAGCAGTACTTC. Together with reference TRBV5-1 and TRBJ2-7, the CDR3 gives the full variable domain: KAGVTQTPRYLIKTRGQQVTLSCSPISGHRSVSWYQQTPGQGLQFLFEYFSETQRNKGNFPGRFSGRQFSNSRSEMNVSTLELGDSALYLCASSFIDREYEQYFGPGTRLTVT.

This sequence joins TRBV29-1 and TRBJ1-1; D is ambiguous. V was trimmed by 6 bases and J by 0 bases, leaving 11 bases between them. CDR3 length: 13 amino acids. Germline V gene data show CDR1 as SQVTM and CDR2 as ANQGSEA. The CDR3 DNA follows: TGCAGCGTGCAGATTAACATGAACACTGAAGCTTTCTTT. This sequence encodes CSVQINMNTEAFF.

The chain couples TRBV4-2 to TRBJ1-2, with a possible D match to TRBD1 (5 bases). There are 15 residues in the CDR3. The V and J ends lost 3 bases and 2 bases respectively, with 13 bases between them. Per germline, CDR1 LGHNA and CDR2 YNFKEQ. The CDR3 region is CASSQMGDWNYGYTF. The CDR3 DNA reads TGTGCCAGCAGCCAGATGGGGGACTGGAACTATGGCTACACCTTC.